This TCR beta chain comes out of a study of PD-L1 blockade in urothelial cancer. Study context: Dosed intravenously at 1,200 mg every 3 weeks, atezolizumab was initiated by patients around 2014.

Indicated time point: peripheral blood 6 weeks after treatment start. Metastatic or locally advanced urothelial carcinoma was present in the patients. Sequenced by immunoSEQ multiplex PCR; TCRdb stores in-frame clones only, minus some. The sample lists about 41,000 clones, roughly 85% occurring once. The receptor comes from a man in his 70s with urothelial cancer. This specimen consisted of PBMCs, obtained around atezolizumab (anti-PD-L1) treatment.

CDR3 sequence: CASSSGLVVDTQYF. The CDR3 DNA follows: TGTGCCAGCAGCTCCGGACTAGTAGTAGATACGCAGTATTTT. The chain joins TRBV5-4 to TRBJ2-3, with TRBD2 identical over 7 bases. J gave up 5 bases and V 3 bases, and 6 bases lay outside the gene matches. In germline, CDR1 is SGHNT, CDR2 YYREEE (reference sequence). The CDR3 has 14 residues.